This is a list of T cell receptor beta chains from one sample in a study of CD4 T cell repertoires in COVID-19. Data came from immunoSEQ multiplex PCR; TCRdb stores just in-frame clones and leaves some out. The sample carries tens of thousands of clones, roughly 84% recorded once. The sequencing here drew on central memory CD4+ T cells from blood, taken before the COVID-19 pandemic. The source is a human donor who had COVID-19. The CDR3 runs from the conserved cysteine through the conserved F or W. The order of the fields is CDR3 protein, CDR3 DNA, J gene, clone size, V gene, D gene. The D gene is left open where the match is weak. Part of the rows lack a size; the others show once, few, many or a class for expanded clones.

CASSIPSGGTDTQYF | TGTGCCAGCAGCATCCCTAGCGGGGGCACAGATACGCAGTATTTT | TRBJ2-3 | . | TRBV5-4 | TRBD2
CSGSQGANYGYTF | TGCAGCGGTAGTCAGGGGGCTAACTATGGCTACACCTTC | TRBJ1-2 | . | TRBV29-1 | TRBD1
CASSSRLGNTGELFF | TGTGCCAGCAGCTCTCGACTAGGGAACACCGGGGAGCTGTTTTTT | TRBJ2-2 | . | TRBV7-2 | .
CASSLDAGVVYEQYF | TGTGCCAGCAGCTTAGACGCAGGGGTTGTATACGAGCAGTACTTC | TRBJ2-7 | few | TRBV11-2 | .
CASTPGGGNTGELFF | TGTGCCAGCACTCCCGGGGGGGGCAACACCGGGGAGCTGTTTTTT | TRBJ2-2 | . | TRBV5-4 | TRBD2
CASSLDGANYGYTF | TGCGCCAGCAGCCTGGACGGGGCTAACTATGGCTACACCTTC | TRBJ1-2 | . | TRBV5-1 | .
CASSSLTGNTEAFF | TGTGCCAGCAGTTCCCTCACAGGGAACACTGAAGCTTTCTTT | TRBJ1-1 | once | TRBV6-5 | .
CASSGGLAGAEQYF | TGTGCCAGTTCCGGGGGGCTAGCGGGAGCGGAGCAGTACTTC | TRBJ2-7 | . | TRBV19 | TRBD2
CASMRGQAYQETQYF | TGTGCCAGCATGAGGGGGCAGGCGTACCAAGAGACCCAGTACTTC | TRBJ2-5 | . | TRBV28 | TRBD1
CASNQGAPGELFF | TGTGCCAGCAACCAGGGGGCGCCCGGGGAGCTGTTTTTT | TRBJ2-2 | . | TRBV11-2 | TRBD1
CASSLVTGKGNTEAFF | TGTGCCAGCAGCTTAGTGACAGGGAAGGGGAACACTGAAGCTTTCTTT | TRBJ1-1 | . | TRBV7-8 | TRBD1
CASSYSGRHYEQYF | TGTGCCAGCAGTTACTCTGGGAGGCACTACGAGCAGTACTTC | TRBJ2-7 | . | TRBV6-5 | .
CASAPSRAGTSEAFF | TGTGCCAGCGCCCCCTCCAGGGCAGGGACTTCTGAAGCTTTCTTT | TRBJ1-1 | few | TRBV6-5 | .
CASSLMTGISTDTQYF | TGTGCCAGCTCACTTATGACGGGGATTAGCACAGATACGCAGTATTTT | TRBJ2-3 | . | TRBV18 | .
CASSVRGYGYTF | TGTGCCAGCAGCGTCAGGGGGTATGGCTACACCTTC | TRBJ1-2 | . | TRBV9 | TRBD1
CASSLGGGQGNYEQYF | TGCGCCAGCAGCTTGGGGGGGGGCCAGGGTAACTACGAGCAGTACTTC | TRBJ2-7 | . | TRBV5-1 | .
CASRTNSYEQYF | TGTGCCAGCAGAACTAACTCCTACGAGCAGTACTTC | TRBJ2-7 | . | TRBV28 | .
CASSLGQGLITF | TGTGCCAGCAGCCTGGGACAGGGACTGATCACCTTC | TRBJ1-2 | . | TRBV14 | TRBD1
CASSPKQGGRGNTEAFF | TGCGCCAGCAGCCCAAAACAGGGGGGAAGAGGGAACACTGAAGCTTTCTTT | TRBJ1-1 | . | TRBV5-1 | TRBD1
CASSPLRGRQENTEAFF | TGTGCCAGCAGCCCTCTTAGGGGAAGACAGGAGAACACTGAAGCTTTCTTT | TRBJ1-1 | . | TRBV7-9 | .
CASSRTREYEQFF | TGTGCCAGTTCCAGGACTAGGGAATATGAGCAGTTCTTC | TRBJ2-1 | . | TRBV6-5 | TRBD2
CASNFYSGQPQHF | TGTGCCAGCAACTTCTACTCAGGCCAGCCCCAGCATTTT | TRBJ1-5 | few | TRBV6-6 | .
CATASGDYGYTF | TGTGCCACAGCCTCCGGGGACTATGGCTACACCTTC | TRBJ1-2 | . | TRBV7-9 | .
CASSGGSGAYNEQFF | TGTGCCAGCAGCGGGGGCAGCGGCGCCTACAATGAGCAGTTCTTC | TRBJ2-1 | . | TRBV11-2 | .
CATLAVGGGSPLHF | TGTGCCACCCTCGCTGTGGGAGGTGGTTCACCCCTCCACTTT | TRBJ1-6 | . | TRBV19 | .
CASGPPGGQFTEAFF | TGCGCCAGCGGCCCCCCGGGGGGGCAGTTCACTGAAGCTTTCTTT | TRBJ1-1 | . | TRBV5-1 | .
CSARDFRVHGYTF | TGCAGCGCCAGGGACTTCCGGGTCCATGGCTACACCTTC | TRBJ1-2 | . | TRBV29-1 | .
CASSYCGTSTYEQYF | TGTGCCAGCAGTTACTGCGGGACCTCAACCTACGAGCAGTACTTC | TRBJ2-7 | . | TRBV6-9 | .
CASSIGRAVGKNIQYF | TGTGCCAGTAGTATAGGGAGGGCAGTGGGTAAAAACATTCAGTACTTC | TRBJ2-4 | . | TRBV19 | .
CASPGERSGANVLTF | TGCGCCTCTCCGGGGGAGCGCTCTGGGGCCAACGTCCTGACTTTC | TRBJ2-6 | . | TRBV5-1 | .
CASSNRGPNSPLHF | TGTGCCAGCAGTAACAGGGGGCCTAATTCACCCCTCCACTTT | TRBJ1-6 | . | TRBV7-9 | TRBD1
CASSLSQSEQYF | TGTGCCAGCAGTTTATCACAGAGCGAGCAGTACTTC | TRBJ2-7 | . | TRBV28 | .
CAIRTTLAGGTNEQFF | TGTGCCATCAGGACCACACTAGCGGGAGGGACCAATGAGCAGTTCTTC | TRBJ2-1 | . | TRBV10-3 | TRBD2
CASSLRQTGGSMNTEAFF | TGTGCCAGCAGCTTAAGGCAGACAGGGGGCTCAATGAACACTGAAGCTTTCTTT | TRBJ1-1 | . | TRBV7-3 | TRBD1
CASSLVGQGGLTLHF | TGTGCCAGCAGCTTGGTGGGACAGGGGGGATTAACCCTCCACTTT | TRBJ1-6 | . | TRBV5-8 | TRBD1
CSVAGGASQETQYF | TGCAGCGTTGCCGGGGGGGCCAGCCAAGAGACCCAGTACTTC | TRBJ2-5 | . | TRBV29-1 | TRBD2
CASSLTGGGNTIYF | TGTGCCAGCAGCTTGACAGGGGGTGGAAACACCATATATTTT | TRBJ1-3 | . | TRBV7-2 | TRBD1